What follows describes a single T cell receptor beta chain. Antigen unknown. Using CD45RO/CCR7/CD25/CD127/CD95/CD27, CD4+ naive, central memory, regulatory and stem cell-like memory cells were sorted. There are 15 residues in the CDR3. With 7 bases removed from V and 0 bases from J, the gap between germline ends came to 13 bases. Germline V gene sequence: CDR1 MDHEN, CDR2 SYDVKM. Reverse transcribing all isolated RNA meant expressed TCRB transcripts were sequenced. Method: immunoSEQ multiplex PCR; TCRdb's copy keeps in-frame clones and lacks some. The data contain more than 110,000 clones, 6.5% to 8.5% of them singletons. The data belong to a study of beta chain features in type 1 diabetes. General study findings and limits: For patients and controls alike, PCR might favor shorter templates to the same degree. Patients' naive, central memory and Treg TCRB repertoires seemed closer to one another than those of healthy donors. Shortening that was moderate but significant affected the TCRB CDR3s of Type 1 diabetes patients in all four CD4+ subsets.

The V and J genes are TRBV28 and TRBJ1-3; no definite D call. The origin of this receptor is a woman aged 25 to 45 in good health. Sequencing was done on a sample of central memory CD4+ T cells from blood. CDR3 amino acids: CASMSAGSSGNTIYF. The CDR3 bases are TGTGCCAGCATGAGCGCCGGGAGCTCTGGAAACACCATATATTTT. Full variable domain (missing parts from reference TRBV28 and TRBJ1-3): DVKVTQSSRYLVKRTGEKVFLECVQDMDHENMFWYRQDPGLGLRLIYFSYDVKMKEKGDIPEGYSVSREKKERFSLILESASTNQTSMYLCASMSAGSSGNTIYFGEGSWLTVV.